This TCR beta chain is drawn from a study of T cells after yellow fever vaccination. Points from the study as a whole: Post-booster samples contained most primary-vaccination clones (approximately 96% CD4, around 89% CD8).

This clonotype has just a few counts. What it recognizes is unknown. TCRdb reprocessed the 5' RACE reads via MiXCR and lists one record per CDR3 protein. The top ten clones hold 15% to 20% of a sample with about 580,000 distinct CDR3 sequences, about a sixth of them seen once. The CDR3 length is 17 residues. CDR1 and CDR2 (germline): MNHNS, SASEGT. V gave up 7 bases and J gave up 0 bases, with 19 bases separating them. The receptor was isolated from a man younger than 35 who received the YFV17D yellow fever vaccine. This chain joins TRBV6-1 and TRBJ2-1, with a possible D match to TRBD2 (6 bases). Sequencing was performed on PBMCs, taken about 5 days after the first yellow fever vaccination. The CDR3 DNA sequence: TGTGCCAGCAACAAACCGTCTAGCGCGAGCTCCTACAATGAGCAGTTCTTC. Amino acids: CASNKPSSASSYNEQFF.